There are many counts of the clone carrying this TCR beta chain. Antigen: not known. This entry is derived from a study of blood T cells in healthy people across ages. Study-wide points: Significant beta diversity loss was already apparent by age approximately 38, declining roughly linearly.

A second PCR of 7 to 11 cycles used a sample-barcoded 5' primer and a J-beta primer mix. Each cDNA molecule, via a template-switch adaptor with 12 random nucleotides, was tagged. TCRdb reprocessed the 5' RACE reads with MiXCR, giving one entry per CDR3 protein. The sample carries around 670,000 distinct CDR3 sequences, approximately 30% recorded once. The germline V gene encodes CDR1 SGHTA and CDR2 FQGNSA. With 3 bases clipped from V and 3 bases from J, the junction kept 3 bases outside the gene matches. CDR3 length: 15 amino acids. The chain recombines TRBV7-2 with TRBJ2-1; 9 bases align to TRBD2. Sequencing input: blood. The TCR comes from a woman older than 75 in good health. This chain's CDR3 is CASSFLAGFYNEQFF. The CDR3 coding sequence is TGTGCCAGCAGCTTCCTAGCGGGGTTCTACAATGAGCAGTTCTTC.